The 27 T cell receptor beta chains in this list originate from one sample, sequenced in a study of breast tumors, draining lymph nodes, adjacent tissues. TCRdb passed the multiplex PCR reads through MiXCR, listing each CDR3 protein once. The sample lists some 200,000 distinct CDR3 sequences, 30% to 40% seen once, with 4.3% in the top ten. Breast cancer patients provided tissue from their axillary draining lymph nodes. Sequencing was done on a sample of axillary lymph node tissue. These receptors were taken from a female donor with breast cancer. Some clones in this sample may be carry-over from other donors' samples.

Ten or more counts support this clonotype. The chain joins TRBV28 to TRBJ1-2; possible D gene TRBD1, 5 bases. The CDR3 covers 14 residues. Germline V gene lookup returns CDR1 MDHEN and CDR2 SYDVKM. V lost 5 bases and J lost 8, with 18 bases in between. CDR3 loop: CASSVGDDLRGYTF. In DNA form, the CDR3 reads TGTGCCAGCAGTGTAGGGGACGATCTTAGGGGCTACACCTTC.

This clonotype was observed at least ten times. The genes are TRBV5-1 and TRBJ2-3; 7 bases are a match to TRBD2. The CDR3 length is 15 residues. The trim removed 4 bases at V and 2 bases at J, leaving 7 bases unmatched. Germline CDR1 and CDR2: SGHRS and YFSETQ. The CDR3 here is CASSGYGDYTDTQYF. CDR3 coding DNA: TGCGCCAGCAGCGGATACGGGGACTACACAGATACGCAGTATTTT.

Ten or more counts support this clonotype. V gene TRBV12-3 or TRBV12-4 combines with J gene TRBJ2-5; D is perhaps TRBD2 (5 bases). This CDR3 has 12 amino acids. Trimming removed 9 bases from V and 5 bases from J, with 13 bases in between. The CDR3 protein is CASSSRGETQYF. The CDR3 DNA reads TGTGCCAGTAGTAGCCGAGGGGAGACCCAGTACTTC.

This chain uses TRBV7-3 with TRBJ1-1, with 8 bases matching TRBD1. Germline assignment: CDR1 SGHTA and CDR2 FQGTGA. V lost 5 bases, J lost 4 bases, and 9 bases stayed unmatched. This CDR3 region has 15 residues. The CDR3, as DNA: TGTGCCAGCAGCCCACAGGGGGTTGGGGTCACTGAAGCTTTCTTT. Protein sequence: CASSPQGVGVTEAFF.

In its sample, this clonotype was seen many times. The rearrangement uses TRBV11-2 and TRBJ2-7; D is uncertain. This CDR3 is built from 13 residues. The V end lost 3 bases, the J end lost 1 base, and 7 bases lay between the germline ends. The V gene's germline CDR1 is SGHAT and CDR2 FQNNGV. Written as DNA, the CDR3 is TGTGCCAGCAGCTTTGAACGATCCTACGAGCAGTACTTC. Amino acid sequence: CASSFERSYEQYF.

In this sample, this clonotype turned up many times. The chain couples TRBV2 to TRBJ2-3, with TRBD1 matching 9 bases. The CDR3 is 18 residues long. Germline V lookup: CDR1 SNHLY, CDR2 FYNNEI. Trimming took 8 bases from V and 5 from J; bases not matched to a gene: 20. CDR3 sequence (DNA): TGTGCCAGCGGGACGGCCGATGTACAGGGGGCGCAGGAAGATACGCAGTATTTT. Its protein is CASGTADVQGAQEDTQYF.

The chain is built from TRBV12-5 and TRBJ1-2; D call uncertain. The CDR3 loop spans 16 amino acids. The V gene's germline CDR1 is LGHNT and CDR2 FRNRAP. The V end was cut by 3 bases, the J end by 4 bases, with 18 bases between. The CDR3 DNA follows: TGTGCTAGTGGTTTCGTACGGCGTCCGCCCGTCTATGGCTACACCTTC. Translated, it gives CASGFVRRPPVYGYTF.

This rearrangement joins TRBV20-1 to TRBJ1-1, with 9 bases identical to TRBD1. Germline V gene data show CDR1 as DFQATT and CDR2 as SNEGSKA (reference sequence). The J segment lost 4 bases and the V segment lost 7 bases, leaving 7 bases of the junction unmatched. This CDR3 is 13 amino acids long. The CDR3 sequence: CSVGQGLGTEAFF. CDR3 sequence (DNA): TGCAGTGTAGGACAGGGGCTGGGCACTGAAGCTTTCTTT.

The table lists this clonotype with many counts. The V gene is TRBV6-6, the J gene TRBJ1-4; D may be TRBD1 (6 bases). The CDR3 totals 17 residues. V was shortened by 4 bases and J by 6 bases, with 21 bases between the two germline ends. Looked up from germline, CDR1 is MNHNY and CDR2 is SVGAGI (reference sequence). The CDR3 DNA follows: TGTGCCAGCAGTTCCCTCCAGGGGAGGGGGGGCGATGAAAAACTGTTTTTT. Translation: CASSSLQGRGGDEKLFF.

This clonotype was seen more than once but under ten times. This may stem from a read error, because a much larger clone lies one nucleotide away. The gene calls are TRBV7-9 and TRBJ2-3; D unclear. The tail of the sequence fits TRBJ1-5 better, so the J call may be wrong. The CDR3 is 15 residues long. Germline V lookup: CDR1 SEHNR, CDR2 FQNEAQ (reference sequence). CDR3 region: CASSLVAGSTDTQHF. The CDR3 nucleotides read TGTGCCAGCAGCTTAGTCGCGGGGAGCACAGATACGCAGCATTTT.

CDR3 DNA: TGCAGCGTTGTTTACTACTTAGCGGGAGTAGCCAATGAGCAGTTCTTC. Its protein product is CSVVYYLAGVANEQFF. This chain joins TRBV29-1 and TRBJ2-1, with 9 nucleotides matching TRBD2. The length of the CDR3 is 16 residues. After removal of 4 bases from V and 6 bases from J, the junction contained 13 bases not matched to a gene. Germline CDR1 and CDR2: SQVTM and ANQGSEA.

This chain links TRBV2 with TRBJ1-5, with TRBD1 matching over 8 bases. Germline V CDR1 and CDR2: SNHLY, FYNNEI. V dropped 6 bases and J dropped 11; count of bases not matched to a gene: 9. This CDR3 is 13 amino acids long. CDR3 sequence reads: CASRGQGTETQHF. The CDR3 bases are TGTGCCAGCAGAGGACAGGGCACAGAGACCCAGCATTTT.

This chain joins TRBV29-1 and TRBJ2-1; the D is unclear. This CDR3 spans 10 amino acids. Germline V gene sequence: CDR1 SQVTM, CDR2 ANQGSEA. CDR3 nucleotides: TGCAGTGAAGTAGGGAATGAGCAGTTCTTC. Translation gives CSEVGNEQFF.

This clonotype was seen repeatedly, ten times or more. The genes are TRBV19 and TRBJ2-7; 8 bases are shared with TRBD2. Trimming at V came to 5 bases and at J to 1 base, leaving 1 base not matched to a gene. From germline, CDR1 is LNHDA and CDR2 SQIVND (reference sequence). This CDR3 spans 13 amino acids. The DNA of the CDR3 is TGTGCCAGTAGTCGGGGGGGATCCTACGAGCAGTACTTC. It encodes CASSRGGSYEQYF.

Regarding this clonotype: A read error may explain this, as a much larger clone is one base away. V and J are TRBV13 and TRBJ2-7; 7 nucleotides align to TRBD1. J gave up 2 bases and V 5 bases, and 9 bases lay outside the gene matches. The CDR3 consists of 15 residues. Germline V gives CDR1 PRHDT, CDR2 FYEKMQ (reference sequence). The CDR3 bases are TGTGCCAGCAGCCAGCGGCCACAGGGGACCTACGAGCAGTACTTC. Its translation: CASSQRPQGTYEQYF. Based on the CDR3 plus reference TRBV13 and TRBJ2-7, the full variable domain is AAGVIQSPRHLIKEKRETATLKCYPIPRHDTVYWYQQGPGQDPQFLISFYEKMQSDKGSIPDRFSAQQFSDYHSELNMSSLELGDSALYFCASSQRPQGTYEQYFGPGTRLTVT.

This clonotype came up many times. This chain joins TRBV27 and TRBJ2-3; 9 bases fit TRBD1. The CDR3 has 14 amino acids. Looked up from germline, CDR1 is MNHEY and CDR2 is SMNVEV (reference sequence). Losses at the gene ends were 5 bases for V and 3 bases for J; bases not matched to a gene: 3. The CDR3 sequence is CASSPGTGTDTQYF. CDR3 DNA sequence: TGTGCCAGCAGTCCCGGGACAGGGACAGATACGCAGTATTTT.

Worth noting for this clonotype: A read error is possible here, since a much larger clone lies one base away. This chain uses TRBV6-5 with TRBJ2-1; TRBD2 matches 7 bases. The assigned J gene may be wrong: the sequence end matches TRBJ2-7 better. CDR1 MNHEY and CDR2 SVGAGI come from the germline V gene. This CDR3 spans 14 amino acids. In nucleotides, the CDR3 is TGTGCCAGCAGTAACCGGGCGGGGGTCGACGAGCAGTACTTC. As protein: CASSNRAGVDEQYF.

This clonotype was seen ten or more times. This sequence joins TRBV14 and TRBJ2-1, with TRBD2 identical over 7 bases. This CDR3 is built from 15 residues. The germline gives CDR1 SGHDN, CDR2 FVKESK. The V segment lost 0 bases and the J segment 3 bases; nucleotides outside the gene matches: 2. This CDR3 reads CASSQDASGYNEQFF. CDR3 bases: TGTGCCAGCAGCCAAGACGCTAGCGGCTACAATGAGCAGTTCTTC. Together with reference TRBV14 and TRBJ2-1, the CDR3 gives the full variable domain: EAGVTQFPSHSVIEKGQTVTLRCDPISGHDNLYWYRRVMGKEIKFLLHFVKESKQDESGMPNNRFLAERTGGTYSTLKVQPAELEDSGVYFCASSQDASGYNEQFFGPGTRLTVL.

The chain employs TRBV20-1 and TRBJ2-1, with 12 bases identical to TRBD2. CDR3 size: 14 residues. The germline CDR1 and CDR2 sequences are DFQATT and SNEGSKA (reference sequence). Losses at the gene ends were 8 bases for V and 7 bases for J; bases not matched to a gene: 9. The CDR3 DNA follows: TGCAGTCCGCTAGCGGGGGGGAATGGGAATGAGCAGTTCTTC. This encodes CSPLAGGNGNEQFF.

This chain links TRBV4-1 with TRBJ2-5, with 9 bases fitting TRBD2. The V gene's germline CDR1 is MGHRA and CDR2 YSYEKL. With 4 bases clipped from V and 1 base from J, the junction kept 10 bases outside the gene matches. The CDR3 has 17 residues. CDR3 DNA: TGCGCCAGCAGCCTAGGGACATTGACTAGCGGCCAAGAGACCCAGTACTTC. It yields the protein CASSLGTLTSGQETQYF.

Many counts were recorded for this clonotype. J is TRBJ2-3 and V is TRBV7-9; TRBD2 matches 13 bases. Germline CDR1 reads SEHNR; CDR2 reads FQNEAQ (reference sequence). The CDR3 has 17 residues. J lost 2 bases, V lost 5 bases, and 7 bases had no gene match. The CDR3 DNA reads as TGTGCCAGCAGCCGAGGACTAGCGGGGGCTCACACAGATACGCAGTATTTT. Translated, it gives CASSRGLAGAHTDTQYF.

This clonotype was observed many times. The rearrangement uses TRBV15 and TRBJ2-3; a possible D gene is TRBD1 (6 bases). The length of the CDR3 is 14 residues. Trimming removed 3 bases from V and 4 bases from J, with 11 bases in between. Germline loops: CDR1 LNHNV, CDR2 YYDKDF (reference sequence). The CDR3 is CATSRDRFPDTQYF. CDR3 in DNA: TGTGCCACCAGCAGGGACAGATTCCCAGATACGCAGTATTTT.

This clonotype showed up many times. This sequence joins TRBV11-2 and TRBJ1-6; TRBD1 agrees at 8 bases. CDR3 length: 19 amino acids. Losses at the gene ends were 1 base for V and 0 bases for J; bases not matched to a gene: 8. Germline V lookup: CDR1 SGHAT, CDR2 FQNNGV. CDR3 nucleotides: TGTGCCAGCAGCTTAGCGGGACAGGCTTCTAGCTCCTATAATTCACCCCTCCACTTT. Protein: CASSLAGQASSSYNSPLHF.

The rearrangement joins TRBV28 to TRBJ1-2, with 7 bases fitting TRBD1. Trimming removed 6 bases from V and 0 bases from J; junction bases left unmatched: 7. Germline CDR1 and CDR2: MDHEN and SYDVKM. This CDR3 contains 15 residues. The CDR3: CASRPGTEANYGYTF. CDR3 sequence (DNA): TGTGCCAGCAGGCCTGGGACAGAAGCTAACTATGGCTACACCTTC.

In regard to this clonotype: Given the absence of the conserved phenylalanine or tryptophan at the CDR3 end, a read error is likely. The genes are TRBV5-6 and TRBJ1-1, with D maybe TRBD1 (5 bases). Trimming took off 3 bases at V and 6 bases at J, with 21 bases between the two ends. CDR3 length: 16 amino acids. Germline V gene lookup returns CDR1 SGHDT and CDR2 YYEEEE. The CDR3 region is CASSSKHRRETAEAFL. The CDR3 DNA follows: TGTGCCAGCAGCTCTAAACACAGGAGGGAGACGGCTGAAGCTTTCTTG.

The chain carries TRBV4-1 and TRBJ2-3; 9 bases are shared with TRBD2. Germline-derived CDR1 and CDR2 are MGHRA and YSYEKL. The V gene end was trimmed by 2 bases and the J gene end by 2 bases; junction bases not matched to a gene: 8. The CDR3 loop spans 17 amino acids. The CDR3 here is CASSQSPSSGVTDTQYF. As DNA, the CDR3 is TGCGCCAGCAGCCAATCTCCCTCTAGCGGGGTCACAGATACGCAGTATTTT.

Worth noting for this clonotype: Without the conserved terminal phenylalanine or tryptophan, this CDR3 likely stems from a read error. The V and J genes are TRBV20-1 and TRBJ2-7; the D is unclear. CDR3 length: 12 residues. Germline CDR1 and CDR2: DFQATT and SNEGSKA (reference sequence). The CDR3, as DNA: TGCATTGCCCCCAGACTGAACTACGAGCAGTACCTC. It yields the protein CIAPRLNYEQYL.